The present TCR beta chain was sequenced within a study of blood T cell repertoires in COVID-19 (TCRdb year 2020). The study in broad terms: Samples covering the acute and convalescent phases of COVID-19 were provided by collaborators in the United States, Italy and Spain. Nearly every sample came with metadata listing a de-identified subject ID, COVID-19 status, age in years and sex. The prospective study material was composed of cDNA or gDNA derived from T cells, B-cell-depleted T cells, or PBMCs. Samples were obtained from the ongoing ImmuneRACE study (first 160 participants) and from 1,254 subjects provided by 6 global collaborators. Where available, HLA class I and class II types were obtained from metadata supplied by the sample provider rather than from assay-based typing. Subjects who had been exposed to COVID-19, were actively infected with it, or had recovered from it provided the deeply sampled blood TCRbeta repertoires that made up the dataset. The repertoires were released in a freely available public database intended as a resource for research on the immune response to SARS-CoV-2.

Regarding this clone: Its antigen is currently not known. Qualities for individual bases were not recorded, and no much larger clone is one base off.

CDR1 LGHDT and CDR2 YNNKEL are derived from the germline V gene (reference sequence). From the cysteine through the phenylalanine, the CDR3 covers 16 amino acids. Of all the DNA, just the CDR3 is kept, 48 bases in frame from base 1. V and J are truncated by 4 bases and 0 bases respectively, leaving an intervening sequence of 13 bases. The immunoSEQ Assay, a bias-controlled multiplex PCR, was used to amplify TCRbeta CDR3 regions from genomic DNA. The study's processing was this. Within the assay, amplification of reference gene primers was used to estimate how many nucleated cells each sample contained. Sequence reads were collapsed and filtered to measure the absolute abundance of every unique TCRbeta CDR3 rearrangement. For each sample, productive Simpson clonality was calculated as the square root of Simpson's diversity index across productive rearrangements. TCRdb's version of the immuneACCESS table is confined to in-frame rearrangements and falls short of the full clone set. An unresolved V gene accounts for under half of the shortfall where checked; the remainder is of unknown origin. V and J calls and clone size follow that table, whereas D and trimming were derived from the DNA. Recorded for this sample are approximately 260,000 clones; 75% to 90% of them occurred a single time. 2% to 2.5% of the sample lies in the top ten.

Beyond this particular receptor, the publication reports: Clinical and demographic metadata were provided uncurated, with the amount varying by source and participant.

Collaborating institutions collected whole blood in K2EDTA tubes following their own protocols. For TCRbeta analysis, collaborators shipped samples as frozen whole blood, isolated PBMCs, or DNA extracted from either of those sample types. Sequencing used peripheral blood. The TCR was taken from a man between 45 and 60 years old with acute or convalescent COVID-19. The rearrangement joined TRBV3-1 (or the pseudogene TRBV3-2) to TRBJ1-3; D gene: possibly TRBD1, on 6 matching bases. The CDR3 corresponds to CASSPPGQLSGNTIYF. The sequence in DNA is TGTGCCAGCAGCCCTCCTGGACAGCTCTCTGGAAACACCATATATTTT.